One T cell receptor (beta chain) is described in this entry. Seattle participants joined during active infection and were tracked over time. V was cut by 10 bases and J by 1 base, with 19 bases left in between. This CDR3 comprises 15 residues. Per the germline V gene, CDR1 is MNHNS and CDR2 is SASEGT. This entry comes from a study of blood T cell repertoires in COVID-19. Background on the study: Sites in the United States, Italy and Spain provided acute and convalescent COVID-19 samples. PBMCs, B-cell-depleted T cells, or T cells provided the cDNA or gDNA that made up the material.

In the authors' workflow: Scientists estimated how many nucleated cells there were by amplifying reference gene primers. Clones were sequenced by immunoSEQ multiplex PCR, and TCRdb holds only the in-frame ones, with some missing. That table supplies the V and J calls and clone size; D and trimming were determined from the DNA. The data hold 150,000 to 200,000 clones, with 90% to 95% observed a single time. The sequenced material came from peripheral blood. The source is a woman aged 55-70 years with COVID-19, enrolled during active disease. The chain links TRBV6-1 to TRBJ1-1; TRBD1 might be the D (6 bases). CDR3 region: CAITEEGGRNTEAFF. The DNA for the CDR3 is TGTGCCATCACTGAAGAGGGGGGGAGGAACACTGAAGCTTTCTTT.